Sequencing of this T cell receptor beta chain was carried out in a study of blood T cell repertoires in COVID-19. About the research overall: Donors in the United States, Italy and Spain gave samples during acute or convalescent COVID-19. From T cells, B-cell-depleted T cells, or PBMCs came the material, which was cDNA or gDNA.

The CDR3 totals 19 residues. The J segment lost 0 bases and the V segment lost 3 bases, leaving 11 bases of the junction unmatched. CDR1 is LGHDT and CDR2 is YNNKEL in the germline V gene (reference sequence). Source study methods: Amplification from reference gene primers served as the basis for estimated nucleated cell counts. Method: immunoSEQ multiplex PCR; TCRdb's copy keeps in-frame clones and lacks some. Clone size and the V and J calls come from that table; the DNA yielded D and trimming. The sample records 250,000 to 300,000 clones, about 88% being singletons. The clonotype was recovered from a man between 18 and 35 years old with active or convalescent COVID-19. The chain recombines TRBV3-1 (or the pseudogene TRBV3-2) with TRBJ2-1; 10 bases map to TRBD2. The specimen sequenced was peripheral blood. Here the CDR3 DNA reads TGTGCCAGCAGCCACTTAACAGCGGGGGGGATAAGCTCCTACAATGAGCAGTTCTTC. It specifies CASSHLTAGGISSYNEQFF.